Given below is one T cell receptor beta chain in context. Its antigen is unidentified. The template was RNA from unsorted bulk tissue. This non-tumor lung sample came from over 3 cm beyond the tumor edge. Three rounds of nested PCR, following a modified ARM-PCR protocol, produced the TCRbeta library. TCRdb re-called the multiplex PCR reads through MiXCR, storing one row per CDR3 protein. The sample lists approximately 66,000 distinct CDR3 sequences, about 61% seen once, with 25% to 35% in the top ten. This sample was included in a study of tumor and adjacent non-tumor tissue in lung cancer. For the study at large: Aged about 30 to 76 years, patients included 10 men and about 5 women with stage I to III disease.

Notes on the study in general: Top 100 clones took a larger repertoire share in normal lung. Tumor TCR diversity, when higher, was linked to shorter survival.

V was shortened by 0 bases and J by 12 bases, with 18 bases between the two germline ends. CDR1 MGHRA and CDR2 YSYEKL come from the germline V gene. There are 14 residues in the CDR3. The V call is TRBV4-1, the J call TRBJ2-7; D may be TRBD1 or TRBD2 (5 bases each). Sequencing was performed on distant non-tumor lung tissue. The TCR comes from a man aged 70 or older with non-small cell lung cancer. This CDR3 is CASSQEEGLYDLYF. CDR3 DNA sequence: TGCGCCAGCAGCCAAGAAGAGGGGCTCTACGACCTGTACTTC.